The clone carrying this T cell receptor (beta chain) showed up just once. The sample originates from a study of cytomegalovirus exposure and HLA in healthy donors. Study background: An analysis done earlier identified 95 million to 140 million unique TCR beta sequences from approximately 180 million T cells. Drawn from HLA-typed donors, about 85 million unique TCRs were held in an early data release.

PCR used 60 Vbeta primers and 13 Jbeta primers. Sequencing was performed with immunoSEQ multiplex PCR; in TCRdb, only in-frame clones are kept and a portion is missing. The repertoire holds around 160,000 clones, roughly 75% seen once, with over 4.5% in the top ten. The CDR3 totals 17 residues. Germline CDR1 and CDR2: SGDLS and YYNGEE. V was pared by 1 base and J by 0 bases, with 6 bases of the junction left unmatched. The source material was PBMCs. The clonotype was recovered from a male donor in good health and CMV-seronegative. The J gene is TRBJ2-3, the V gene TRBV9; 9 bases are a match to TRBD1. In DNA form, the CDR3 reads TGTGCCAGCAGCGTATCGACCGGGACAGGGAGCACAGATACGCAGTATTTT. This gives the protein CASSVSTGTGSTDTQYF.